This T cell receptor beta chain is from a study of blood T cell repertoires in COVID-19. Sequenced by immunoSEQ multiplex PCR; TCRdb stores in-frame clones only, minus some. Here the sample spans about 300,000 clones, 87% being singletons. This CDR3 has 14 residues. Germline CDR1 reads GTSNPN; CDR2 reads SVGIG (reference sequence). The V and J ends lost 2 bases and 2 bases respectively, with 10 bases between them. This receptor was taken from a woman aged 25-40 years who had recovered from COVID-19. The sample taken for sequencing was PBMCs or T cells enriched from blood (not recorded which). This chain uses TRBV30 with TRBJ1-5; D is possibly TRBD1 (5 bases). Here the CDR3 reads CAWSTLQGNQPQHF. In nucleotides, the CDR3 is TGTGCCTGGAGTACGTTACAGGGCAATCAGCCCCAGCATTTT. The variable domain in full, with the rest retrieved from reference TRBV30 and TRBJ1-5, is SQTIHQWPATLVQPVGSPLSLECTVEGTSNPNLYWYRQAAGRGLQLLFYSVGIGQISSEVPQNLSASRPQDRQFILSSKKLLLSDSGFYLCAWSTLQGNQPQHFGDGTRLSIL.